This T cell receptor (beta chain) was observed in a study of T cell repertoires in cytomegalovirus infection. One entry per CDR3 protein, called by TCRdb with MiXCR from the reads. Of under 850,000 distinct CDR3 sequences in the sample, about a third were seen once. Points from the study as a whole: HLA-C-restricted CMV clonotypes gave the most frequent clonotype in two of eight donors.

The V gene's germline CDR1 is SEHNR and CDR2 FQNEAQ (reference sequence). Trimming stripped 5 bases from V and 6 bases from J, with 13 bases between. This CDR3 region has 13 residues. This clonotype has a handful of counts. No antigen is known for it. This chain connects TRBV7-9 to TRBJ1-1; TRBD1 is a possible D gene (5 bases). The clonotype originates from a human donor in good health (CMV status not recorded). Some clones in this sample may be carry-over from other donors' samples. Material for sequencing was PBMCs. CDR3 loop: CASSLPSGPEAFF. The DNA for the CDR3 is TGTGCCAGCAGCCTCCCCTCGGGGCCTGAAGCTTTCTTT.